The next 2 T cell receptor beta chains were all read from a single sample in a study of blood T cell repertoires in COVID-19. Produced via immunoSEQ multiplex PCR; TCRdb's table is partial and in-frame only. The table shows about 120,000 clones, with roughly 80% occurring only once. Sequencing was carried out using peripheral blood. The receptors derive from a human donor in a cohort sampled during active COVID-19.

The V call is TRBV24-1, the J call TRBJ2-1; D ambiguous. Germline assignment: CDR1 KGHDR and CDR2 SFDVKD. V lost 0 bases and J lost 13, with 9 bases in between. CDR3 length: 12 amino acids. CDR3 sequence: CATSDLTQIQFF. The CDR3 nucleotides are TGTGCCACCAGTGATTTGACCCAGATACAGTTCTTC.

This clone came up once. This chain uses TRBV6-1 with TRBJ2-1, with 8 bases that match TRBD2. CDR3 length equals 17 residues. The germline CDR1 and CDR2 sequences are MNHNS and SASEGT. Germline trimming cut 3 bases from V and 2 bases from J; bases unmatched to any gene: 9. DNA of the CDR3: TGTGCCAGCAGTGATCGGGGGGGACTTGGGCCCTACAATGAGCAGTTCTTC. Translation: CASSDRGGLGPYNEQFF.